The clone carrying this TCR beta chain was observed at least ten times. The antigen remains undetermined. With 10-nucleotide random UMIs, 5'RACE was used to make the cDNA. The output of every sequencing run exceeded 170 million TCR-beta sequences, derived from 15-18 subjects. Via MiXCR, TCRdb re-called the 5' RACE reads, giving one row per CDR3 protein. The table lists roughly 80,000 distinct CDR3 sequences, around a tenth of them singletons. The CDR3 contains 13 residues. V was pared by 0 bases and J by 7 bases, with 11 bases between. Germline V CDR1 and CDR2: SGHRS, YFSETQ. This specimen belongs to a study of neurological immune-mediated disorders. The study, taken as a whole, reports: The study found the most TCR clonal expansion in HTLV-1-associated myelopathy and the least in multiple sclerosis, below healthy controls.

The sequenced material came from PBMCs. The chain joins TRBV5-1 to TRBJ2-7; D is undetermined. This TCR came from a man between 35 and 55 years old in good health. CDR3 DNA sequence: TGCGCCAGCAGCTTGGTTCCTGGGGATGAGCAGTACTTC. This encodes CASSLVPGDEQYF.